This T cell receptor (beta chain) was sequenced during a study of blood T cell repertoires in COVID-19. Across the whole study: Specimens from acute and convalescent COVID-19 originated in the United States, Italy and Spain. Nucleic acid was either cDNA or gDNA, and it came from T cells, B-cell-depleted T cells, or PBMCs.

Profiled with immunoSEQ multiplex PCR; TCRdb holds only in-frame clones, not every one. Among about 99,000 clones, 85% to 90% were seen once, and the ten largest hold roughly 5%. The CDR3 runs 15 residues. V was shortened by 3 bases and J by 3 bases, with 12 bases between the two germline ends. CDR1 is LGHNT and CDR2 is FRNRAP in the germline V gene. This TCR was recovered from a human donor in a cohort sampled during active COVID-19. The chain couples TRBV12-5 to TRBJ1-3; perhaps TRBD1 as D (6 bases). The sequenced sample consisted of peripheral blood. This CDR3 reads CASGFGGALGNTIYF. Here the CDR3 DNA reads TGTGCTAGTGGTTTCGGGGGGGCTCTTGGAAACACCATATATTTT. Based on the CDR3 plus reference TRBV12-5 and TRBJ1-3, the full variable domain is DARVTQTPRHKVTEMGQEVTMRCQPILGHNTVFWYRQTMMQGLELLAYFRNRAPLDDSGMPKDRFSAEMPDATLATLKIQPSEPRDSAVYFCASGFGGALGNTIYFGEGSWLTVV.